The rows below give T cell receptor beta chains drawn from one sample of a study of cytomegalovirus exposure and HLA in healthy donors. Sequencing was performed with immunoSEQ multiplex PCR; in TCRdb, only in-frame clones are kept and a portion is missing. The sample consists of approximately 90,000 clones, over 60% of them appearing once. Sequencing used PBMCs. All receptors come from a young man in good health and CMV-seronegative. CDR3s include the opening cysteine and the closing phenylalanine or tryptophan. Each record gives: V gene, clone size, D gene, J gene, CDR3 protein, CDR3 DNA. A D gene is named only where the DNA matches it firmly. Only part of the rows carry a size: once, few, many, or a class if the clone is expanded.

>TRBV6-6|-|TRBD2|TRBJ2-5
CATSGGAYSETQYF
TGTGCCACCAGCGGGGGGGCCTATTCGGAGACCCAGTACTTC
>TRBV5-1|-|-|TRBJ2-5
CASSNAGAGETQYF
TGCGCCAGCAGCAACGCTGGGGCAGGAGAGACCCAGTACTTC
>TRBV7-9|-|-|TRBJ2-3
CASSLVQAATDTQYF
TGTGCCAGCAGCTTAGTTCAGGCAGCCACAGATACGCAGTATTTT
>TRBV4-2|-|-|TRBJ1-1
CASSQDPQGMNTEAFF
TGTGCCAGCAGCCAAGACCCACAGGGAATGAACACTGAAGCTTTCTTT
>TRBV27|-|TRBD1|TRBJ1-2
CASSSRDSYYGYTF
TGTGCCAGCAGTTCCCGGGACAGCTACTATGGCTACACCTTC
>TRBV5-6|-|-|TRBJ1-2
CASSRGRVYGYTF
TGTGCCAGCAGCCGCGGGAGGGTCTATGGCTACACCTTC
>TRBV19|-|-|TRBJ1-2
CASSTQGDYGYTF
TGTGCCAGTAGTACACAGGGTGATTATGGCTACACCTTC
>TRBV7-9|-|TRBD1|TRBJ2-7
CASSLDGTAYEQYF
TGTGCCAGCAGCTTAGATGGGACAGCCTACGAGCAGTACTTC
>TRBV19|-|-|TRBJ1-6
CASRGHDNSPLHF
TGTGCCAGCCGGGGACACGATAATTCACCCCTCCACTTT
>TRBV2|few|-|TRBJ1-2
CASSANRLSYGYTF
TGTGCCAGCAGCGCAAACAGGTTGTCCTATGGCTACACCTTC
>TRBV19|-|-|TRBJ2-2
CASRPPWESGELFF
TGTGCCAGTAGGCCCCCATGGGAGTCCGGGGAGCTGTTTTTT
>TRBV9|-|TRBD1|TRBJ2-7
CASSVEDRGLYEQYF
TGTGCCAGCAGCGTAGAGGACAGGGGGCTATACGAGCAGTACTTC
>TRBV27|-|-|TRBJ1-5
CASSLRAGGNQPQHF
TGTGCCAGCAGTTTAAGGGCAGGGGGCAATCAGCCCCAGCATTTT
>TRBV28|few|-|TRBJ2-7
CASSLRQGSYEQYF
TGTGCCAGCAGTTTGCGGCAGGGGAGTTACGAGCAGTACTTC
>TRBV15|few|-|TRBJ1-6
CATSRVDRGGYSPLHF
TGTGCCACCAGCAGAGTGGACCGCGGCGGGTACTCACCCCTCCACTTT
>TRBV19|-|-|TRBJ2-1
CASSTPDYSEGMPFF
TGTGCCAGTAGTACCCCGGACTATTCTGAGGGTATGCCGTTCTTC
>TRBV13|-|-|TRBJ1-1
CASSWGDGTEAFF
TGTGCCAGCAGCTGGGGGGATGGCACTGAAGCTTTCTTT
>TRBV27|-|-|TRBJ1-1
CASSLSTRVTEAFF
TGTGCCAGCAGTTTATCGACCAGGGTCACTGAAGCTTTCTTT
>TRBV27|few|-|TRBJ1-2
CASSLTGRKGYGYTF
TGTGCCAGCAGCCTTACAGGGCGGAAAGGCTATGGCTACACCTTC
>TRBV19|-|-|TRBJ2-1
CASSIRGQSSTTDEQFF
TGTGCCAGTAGTATAAGGGGACAAAGCTCCACTACAGATGAGCAGTTCTTC
>TRBV4-1|few|-|TRBJ2-1
CASSQSYRAHNEQFF
TGCGCCAGCAGCCAGAGTTACAGGGCCCACAATGAGCAGTTCTTC
>TRBV27|-|-|TRBJ2-3
CASSTLGLTDTQYF
TGTGCCAGCAGTACCCTCGGACTGACAGATACGCAGTATTTT